This TCR beta chain was sequenced for a study of blood T cell repertoires in COVID-19. About the research overall: COVID-19 samples collected from the United States, Italy and Spain covered acute and convalescent phases.

Seattle patients were enrolled during active infection and followed longitudinally. The germline V gene has CDR1 MNHNY and CDR2 SVGAGI (reference sequence). V was trimmed by 4 bases and J by 10 bases, leaving 20 bases between them. This CDR3 comprises 16 residues. Authors' methods: Cell counts per sample came from amplifying reference gene primers. Using immunoSEQ multiplex PCR, the repertoire was profiled, and TCRdb retains in-frame clones only, with some absent. The V and J calls and the clone size are those of that table, but D and trimming were determined from the DNA. The sample shows about 440,000 clones, approximately 90% of them seen only once.

The sequence came from a woman aged 50 to 60 with COVID-19, enrolled during active disease. The gene calls are TRBV6-6 and TRBJ1-6; unclear D gene. Sequenced input: peripheral blood. CDR3 sequence: CASSLESAGLGSPLHF. The CDR3 coding sequence is TGTGCCAGCAGTTTAGAATCGGCAGGACTGGGATCACCCCTCCACTTT.